The present T cell receptor beta chain was sequenced within a study of blood T cells in healthy people across ages. General study results and limits: It was not possible, with unsorted PBMCs, to conclusively compare naive and antigen-experienced cells.

Germline V gives CDR1 MRHNA, CDR2 SNTAGT. This CDR3 region has 13 residues. The ends lost 8 bases at V and 14 bases at J; junction bases unmatched: 16. On this clonotype: Its antigen is not known.

It was with a sample-barcoded 5' primer and a J-beta primer mix that a second PCR of about 7 to 12 cycles was run. Tagging of each cDNA molecule was performed by a template-switch adaptor with 12 random nucleotides. TCRdb reprocessed the 5' RACE reads with MiXCR, giving one entry per CDR3 protein. The sample lists 700,000 to 850,000 distinct CDR3 sequences, 53% seen once, with 41% in the top ten. Drawing of peripheral blood yielded about 9.6 milliliters from each donor. The receptor was isolated from an elderly man in good health. The chain couples TRBV6-4 to TRBJ2-3, with 7 bases matching TRBD2. Source material: blood. CDR3 residues: CASLRGSWGYAYF. CDR3 bases: TGTGCCAGCCTTCGCGGGAGTTGGGGATACGCGTATTTT.